Listed below are T cell receptor beta chains from one sample, sequenced in a study of blood T cell repertoires in COVID-19. TCRdb keeps only in-frame clones here, not all; method: immunoSEQ multiplex PCR. This table holds nearly 200,000 clones, about 80% found once. The sequencing input was peripheral blood. The receptors were gathered from a human donor with acute or convalescent COVID-19. The donor label of this sample is uncertain. Both conserved end residues are part of each CDR3. D genes are given only for firm matches. Clone size is shown for a subset of rows, as once, few, many or a class of expanded clone.

>NA|TRBV9|TRBJ2-2|NA
CASSPRNTGELFF
TGTGCCAGCAGCCCTAGGAACACCGGGGAGCTGTTTTTT
>NA|TRBV5-1|TRBJ1-1|NA
CASRESGMNTEAFF
TGCGCCAGCAGGGAGAGTGGAATGAACACTGAAGCTTTCTTT
>NA|TRBV29-1|TRBJ1-1|NA
CSVEGVTEAFF
TGCAGCGTTGAAGGAGTAACTGAAGCTTTCTTT
>once|TRBV18|TRBJ1-1|TRBD1
CASSPFTGGGDTEAFF
TGTGCCAGCTCACCATTTACAGGGGGCGGCGACACTGAAGCTTTCTTT
>NA|TRBV5-8|TRBJ1-3|NA
CASSRTGILGNTIYF
TGTGCCAGCAGCCGGACTGGGATTCTTGGAAACACCATATATTTT
>NA|TRBV28|TRBJ1-3|TRBD1
CASSPPRQGSGNTIYF
TGTGCCAGCAGTCCCCCCAGACAGGGATCTGGAAACACCATATATTTT
>NA|TRBV9|TRBJ1-3|TRBD1
CASSSDRAGNTIYF
TGTGCCAGCAGCTCGGACAGGGCTGGAAACACCATATATTTT
>NA|TRBV7-9|TRBJ2-7|NA
CASSFAGSNYEQYF
TGTGCCAGCAGCTTTGCAGGGTCCAACTACGAGCAGTACTTC
>few|TRBV5-5|TRBJ2-2|NA
CASSLEMDSRSRLFF
TGTGCCAGCAGCTTGGAAATGGACAGCCGTTCGAGGCTGTTTTTT
>few|TRBV12-3/TRBV12-4|TRBJ1-3|NA
CASSFRNTIYF
TGTGCCAGCAGTTTTAGAAACACCATATATTTT
>NA|TRBV11-3|TRBJ2-3|NA
CASSLAGENTDTQYF
TGTGCCAGCAGCTTAGCCGGGGAAAACACAGATACGCAGTATTTT
>NA|TRBV6-5|TRBJ1-2|NA
CASSYEGNHGYTF
TGTGCCAGCAGTTACGAGGGAAACCATGGCTACACCTTC
>NA|TRBV27|TRBJ2-1|NA
CASSLSLFLARRDNEQFF
TGTGCCAGCAGTTTGAGTCTTTTTTTAGCGAGACGTGACAATGAGCAGTTCTTC
>NA|TRBV3-1/TRBV3-2|TRBJ2-7|TRBD2
CASSQDLGGTDAYEQYF
TGTGCCAGCAGCCAAGATTTGGGGGGGACGGATGCCTACGAGCAGTACTTC
>NA|TRBV19|TRBJ1-5|NA
CASSFLYQPQHF
TGTGCCAGTAGTTTCCTGTATCAGCCCCAGCATTTT
>many|TRBV11-2|TRBJ1-2|NA
CASSRTDIYTF
TGTGCCAGCAGCCGGACAGACATCTACACCTTC
>once|TRBV28|TRBJ1-2|NA
CASTLGLYGYTF
TGTGCCAGCACCCTGGGACTTTATGGCTACACCTTC
>NA|TRBV24-1|TRBJ2-5|NA
CATRGGETQYF
TGTGCCACCAGGGGCGGGGAGACCCAGTACTTC
>NA|TRBV27|TRBJ1-5|NA
CASSLGAMQPQHF
TGTGCCAGCAGTTTAGGGGCAATGCAGCCCCAGCATTTT
>NA|TRBV10-2|TRBJ1-5|NA
CASTGSGNQPQHF
TGCGCTTCAACAGGGTCGGGCAATCAGCCCCAGCATTTT
>NA|TRBV7-8|TRBJ1-3|NA
CASSTPGTPGNTIYF
TGTGCCAGCAGCACTCCCGGGACACCTGGAAACACCATATATTTT
>NA|TRBV12-3/TRBV12-4|TRBJ2-1|TRBD2
CASRSSGSIEQFF
TGTGCCAGCAGGTCTAGCGGGAGCATTGAGCAGTTCTTC
>NA|TRBV27|TRBJ1-1|TRBD1
CASSSTGVANTEAFF
TGTGCCAGCAGTTCCACAGGGGTGGCGAACACTGAAGCTTTCTTT
>once|TRBV15|TRBJ1-1|TRBD1
CATSRGGAGGLNTEAFF
TGTGCCACCAGCAGAGGGGGGGCAGGGGGCCTGAACACTGAAGCTTTCTTT
>NA|TRBV19|TRBJ1-1|NA
CASSRGGRDTEAFF
TGTGCCAGTAGTAGAGGGGGACGCGACACTGAGGCTTTCTTT
>NA|TRBV11-2|TRBJ1-6|NA
CASSAGGRDNSPLHF
TGTGCCAGCAGCGCAGGTGGTCGAGATAATTCACCCCTCCACTTT
>few|TRBV6-1|TRBJ1-4|TRBD1
CASSDGGQGEKLFF
TGTGCCAGCAGTGATGGGGGACAGGGGGAAAAACTGTTTTTT
>NA|TRBV19|TRBJ2-3|TRBD1
CASSNGQGGGTDTQYF
TGTGCCAGTAGTAATGGACAGGGGGGAGGCACAGATACGCAGTATTTT
>NA|TRBV19|TRBJ1-1|NA
CASSIDAGNTEAFF
TGTGCCAGTAGTATAGATGCGGGGAACACTGAAGCTTTCTTT
>NA|TRBV4-1|TRBJ2-3|NA
CASSQRSLATDTQYF
TGCGCCAGCAGCCAAAGAAGTCTAGCGACAGATACGCAGTATTTT
>NA|TRBV7-2|TRBJ1-5|TRBD1
CASSLRGTGLNQPQHF
TGTGCCAGCAGCTTAAGAGGGACAGGACTAAATCAGCCCCAGCATTTT
>NA|TRBV19|TRBJ1-3|NA
CASSREGSPGNTIYF
TGTGCCAGTAGCCGAGAGGGCTCTCCCGGAAACACCATATATTTT
>few|TRBV25-1|TRBJ1-6|NA
CASSDKQGNIGSPLHF
TGTGCCAGCAGTGATAAACAGGGAAATATTGGGTCACCCCTCCACTTT
>NA|TRBV24-1|TRBJ2-3|TRBD1
CATSDSRQGVSDTQYF
TGTGCCACCAGTGATTCGAGACAGGGGGTCTCAGATACGCAGTATTTT
>NA|TRBV10-1|TRBJ2-3|TRBD2
CASSEGLAGGTDTQYF
TGCGCCAGCAGTGAGGGACTAGCGGGGGGCACAGATACGCAGTATTTT
>once|TRBV27|TRBJ2-1|TRBD2
CASSVRLAGDNEQFF
TGTGCCAGCAGTGTAAGACTAGCGGGAGACAATGAGCAGTTCTTC
>NA|TRBV24-1|TRBJ2-1|NA
CATSEGGRDEQFF
TGTGCCACCAGTGAGGGGGGTAGGGATGAGCAGTTCTTC
>NA|TRBV4-2|TRBJ1-6|NA
CASSQDRGAGNSPLHF
TGTGCCAGCAGCCAAGACCGGGGGGCGGGTAATTCACCCCTCCACTTT
>NA|TRBV5-1|TRBJ2-2|TRBD1
CASSLTGAEWGGELFF
TGCGCCAGCAGCCTCACAGGGGCAGAGTGGGGCGGGGAGCTGTTTTTT
>NA|TRBV10-1|TRBJ2-7|TRBD2
CASSEAGGHEQYF
TGCGCCAGCAGTGAAGCGGGAGGCCACGAGCAGTACTTC
>once|TRBV21-1|TRBJ2-4|NA
CASSNQGPIVAKNIQYF
TGTGCCAGCAGCAACCAGGGGCCAATAGTAGCCAAAAACATTCAGTACTTC
>NA|TRBV7-3|TRBJ2-7|TRBD1
CASSLGQGKGEQYF
TGTGCCAGCAGCTTGGGACAGGGAAAGGGGGAGCAGTACTTC
>NA|TRBV27|TRBJ1-6|TRBD1
CASSLGQGDSPLHF
TGTGCCAGCAGTTTGGGACAGGGGGATTCACCCCTCCACTTT
>few|TRBV27|TRBJ2-7|NA
CASSLWGGREQYF
TGTGCCAGCAGTTTATGGGGGGGGCGGGAGCAGTACTTC
>few|TRBV20-1|TRBJ2-7|NA
CSASRPGLRGSEQYF
TGCAGTGCTAGTAGACCCGGGTTGCGGGGTAGCGAGCAGTACTTC
>NA|TRBV5-4|TRBJ1-1|NA
CASSRDKISTEAFF
TGTGCCAGCAGCCGAGACAAGATCTCGACTGAAGCTTTCTTT
>NA|TRBV3-1/TRBV3-2|TRBJ2-4|NA
CASSHRQSLAKNIQYF
TGTGCCAGCAGCCACCGACAGTCCCTAGCCAAAAACATTCAGTACTTC
>NA|TRBV2|TRBJ2-1|TRBD1
CATTPQGARAEQFF
TGTGCCACCACCCCACAGGGGGCGCGCGCTGAGCAGTTCTTC
>NA|TRBV9|TRBJ2-7|NA
CASSAGGGAYEQYF
TGTGCCAGCAGCGCCGGTGGAGGCGCCTACGAGCAGTACTTC
>NA|TRBV27|TRBJ2-7|TRBD2
CASSSQRGGPYEQYF
TGTGCCAGCAGTTCCCAGCGGGGGGGGCCTTACGAGCAGTACTTC
>NA|TRBV18|TRBJ1-1|TRBD1
CASSPINRGLTEAFF
TGTGCCAGCTCACCAATAAACAGGGGGCTTACTGAAGCTTTCTTT
>once|TRBV4-3|TRBJ2-7|TRBD2
CASSQDLLAGGFYEQYF
TGCGCCAGCAGCCAAGATCTCCTAGCGGGAGGGTTCTACGAGCAGTACTTC
>NA|TRBV7-3|TRBJ2-7|TRBD1
CASSLKGDRVHEQYF
TGTGCCAGCAGCTTAAAAGGGGACAGGGTACACGAGCAGTACTTC
>few|TRBV6-4|TRBJ2-2|NA
CASRLASNTGELFF
TGTGCCAGCAGGCTAGCGTCGAACACCGGGGAGCTGTTTTTT